The 19 T cell receptor beta chains listed next were all sequenced from one sample in a study of tumor-infiltrating lymphocytes in localized non-small cell lung cancer. Method: immunoSEQ multiplex PCR; TCRdb's copy keeps in-frame clones and lacks some. The table records 10,000 or so clones, approximately 80% of them present only once. The sequenced sample consisted of uninvolved lung tissue not adjacent to the tumor. The receptors stem from a human donor with non-small cell lung cancer.

In nucleotides, the CDR3 is TGCGCCAGCAGCTACACCACGGGACAGGGTGGGACTGAAGCTTTCTTT. The encoded protein is CASSYTTGQGGTEAFF. The chain is built from TRBV5-1 and TRBJ1-1, with 9 bases fitting TRBD1. This CDR3 region has 16 residues. J lost 5 bases, V lost 3 bases, and 11 bases had no gene match. Germline V CDR1 and CDR2: SGHRS, YFSETQ.

The chain has TRBV5-1 and TRBJ2-1; 10 positions match TRBD1. The CDR3 loop spans 15 amino acids. Germline-derived CDR1 and CDR2 are SGHRS and YFSETQ. V was clipped by 4 bases and J by 7 bases; unmatched bases: 8. This CDR3 is CASSPERTGGNEQFF. The CDR3 nucleotides are TGCGCCAGCAGCCCCGAAAGGACAGGGGGAAATGAGCAGTTCTTC.

This clone was seen a few times. The V gene is TRBV11-2, the J gene TRBJ2-1, with 8 positions matching TRBD2. The V gene end was trimmed by 5 bases and the J gene end by 6 bases; junction bases not matched to a gene: 9. CDR1 is SGHAT and CDR2 is FQNNGV in the germline V gene. The CDR3 extends over 15 amino acids. The CDR3 reads CASSGGLAGPNEQFF. The CDR3 DNA reads as TGTGCCAGCAGCGGGGGGCTAGCGGGTCCCAATGAGCAGTTCTTC.

This clone was observed a few times. The V gene is TRBV6-4, the J gene TRBJ1-6; 8 positions match TRBD1. V was clipped by 3 bases and J by 13 bases; unmatched bases: 8. The CDR3 covers 14 residues. Germline CDR1 MRHNA, CDR2 SNTAGT. The DNA for the CDR3 is TGTGCCAGCAGTGAAGGGGCAGGGGGCTTGCCCCTCCACTTT. It is translated as CASSEGAGGLPLHF.

The chain has TRBV10-1 and TRBJ1-2, with D tentatively TRBD1 (5 bases). Deletions cut 2 bases from V and 2 bases from J, with 9 bases between. Germline CDR1 and CDR2: WNHNN and SYGVQD (reference sequence). The CDR3 sequence is 14 residues long. The CDR3 is CASSEVQGNYGYTF. The DNA for the CDR3 is TGCGCCAGCAGTGAGGTTCAGGGAAACTATGGCTACACCTTC.

The V and J genes are TRBV7-2 and TRBJ1-2; D is ambiguous. CDR1 and CDR2 (germline): SGHTA, FQGNSA. V was pared by 1 base and J by 5 bases, with 5 bases between. The CDR3 contains 12 residues. CDR3 in DNA: TGTGCCAGCAGCTTAGAAGGGTATGGCTACACCTTC. This sequence encodes CASSLEGYGYTF.

The rearrangement links TRBV6-6 to TRBJ2-7, with 11 bases that match TRBD1. This CDR3 region has 14 residues. V lost 6 bases, J lost 3 bases, and 4 bases stayed unmatched. Germline V gene lookup returns CDR1 MNHNY and CDR2 SVGAGI (reference sequence). The CDR3 DNA is TGTGCCAGCAGCACCGGGACAGGGGGCTACGAGCAGTACTTC. Residues: CASSTGTGGYEQYF.

This clone occurred a few times. The chain employs TRBV5-1 and TRBJ2-7; 14 bases align to TRBD2. V was clipped by 4 bases and J by 5 bases; unmatched bases: 5. The CDR3 spans 15 residues. The V gene's germline CDR1 is SGHRS and CDR2 YFSETQ. The CDR3 DNA follows: TGCGCCAGCAGCGAGGGACTAGCGGGGGTCCACGAGCAGTACTTC. This gives the protein CASSEGLAGVHEQYF.

The genes are TRBV7-2 and TRBJ2-7; 10 bases align to TRBD1. The length of the CDR3 is 19 residues. The trim removed 4 bases at V and 2 bases at J, leaving 17 bases unmatched. Germline V CDR1 and CDR2: SGHTA, FQGNSA. CDR3 residues: CASSSSSGGGTGATYEQYF. CDR3 bases: TGTGCCAGCAGCTCCTCCTCAGGGGGTGGGACAGGGGCGACCTACGAGCAGTACTTC.

The V call is TRBV6-5, the J call TRBJ1-5; 7 nucleotides align to TRBD1. This CDR3 has 15 amino acids. Looked up from germline, CDR1 is MNHEY and CDR2 is SVGAGI. Losses at the gene ends were 4 bases for V and 3 bases for J; bases not matched to a gene: 6. The CDR3 loop reads CASSSTGAVNQPQHF. CDR3 in DNA: TGTGCCAGCAGTTCAACAGGGGCGGTCAATCAGCCCCAGCATTTT.

The gene calls are TRBV29-1 and TRBJ2-1, with D hard to call. CDR3 length: 14 amino acids. The ends were cut back, 1 base at V and 4 bases at J, with 11 bases in the middle. CDR1 and CDR2 (germline): SQVTM, ANQGSEA. The CDR3 region has the DNA TGCAGCGTTGAAGTGGCAGGTCGATACAATGAGCAGTTCTTC. The encoded protein is CSVEVAGRYNEQFF.

The chain carries TRBV7-2 and TRBJ2-3; TRBD2 matches 9 bases. The junction had 6 bases not matched to a gene; V was cut back by 5 bases and J by 0 bases. This CDR3 is 16 amino acids long. CDR1 and CDR2 (germline): SGHTA, FQGNSA. The CDR3 sequence: CASSAGTSRSTDTQYF. The CDR3 nucleotides read TGTGCCAGCAGCGCTGGGACTAGCCGCAGCACAGATACGCAGTATTTT.

The chain employs TRBV5-1 and TRBJ2-1; 9 nucleotides align to TRBD2. The CDR3 extends over 16 amino acids. The V and J ends lost 2 bases and 7 bases, in that order; junction bases with no gene match: 10. The germline gives CDR1 SGHRS, CDR2 YFSETQ. The CDR3 spells CASSFRAGGGLNEQFF. CDR3 nucleotides: TGCGCCAGCAGCTTTAGAGCGGGGGGAGGTTTGAATGAGCAGTTCTTC.

This rearrangement joins TRBV19 to TRBJ1-1, with D tentatively TRBD1 (6 bases). The V gene's germline CDR1 is LNHDA and CDR2 SQIVND (reference sequence). The CDR3 is 15 amino acids. Trimming took off 5 bases at V and 4 bases at J, with 17 bases between the two ends. The chain's CDR3 is CASSPSGQGGTEAFF. For the CDR3, the DNA is TGTGCCAGTAGTCCCTCCGGACAAGGGGGCACTGAAGCTTTCTTT.

This clone is medium-sized within its sample. The chain has TRBV30 and TRBJ1-1; D may be TRBD1 (5 bases). CDR1 and CDR2 (germline): GTSNPN, SVGIG (reference sequence). CDR3 length: 11 amino acids. V was pared by 4 bases and J by 6 bases, with 9 bases between. The CDR3 sequence: CAWNLGAEAFF. The CDR3 DNA reads as TGTGCCTGGAATCTAGGGGCTGAAGCTTTCTTT.

The gene calls are TRBV4-1 and TRBJ1-6; no definite D call. The CDR3 runs to 15 residues. The V end lost 0 bases, the J end lost 10 bases, and 13 bases lay between the germline ends. Germline lookup yields CDR1 MGHRA and CDR2 YSYEKL. CDR3 in DNA: TGCGCCAGCAGCCAAGAGCGGACCGGCAGGTCACCCCTCCACTTT. It yields the protein CASSQERTGRSPLHF.

The gene calls are TRBV15 and TRBJ1-2, with 7 bases identical to TRBD1. After removal of 1 base from V and 0 bases from J, the junction contained 5 bases not matched to a gene. Germline CDR1 and CDR2: LNHNV and YYDKDF (reference sequence). This CDR3 is 16 amino acids long. The CDR3 loop reads CATSRAGGRANYGYTF. The CDR3, as DNA: TGTGCCACCAGCAGAGCAGGGGGTCGAGCTAACTATGGCTACACCTTC.

The chain has TRBV19 and TRBJ1-1, with a tentative D call TRBD1 (6 bases). Trimming shortened V by 7 bases and J by 4 bases, and 13 bases separated the two germline ends. Germline V gene sequence: CDR1 LNHDA, CDR2 SQIVND (reference sequence). The CDR3 spans 13 residues. The CDR3 region has the DNA TGTGCCAGTAAGGGGGGGCTGGGCACTGAAGCTTTCTTT. This codes for CASKGGLGTEAFF.

CDR3 nucleotides: TGTGCCAGCAGTCCCTGGACACTGGGAAGCACAGATACGCAGTATTTT. Translating gives CASSPWTLGSTDTQYF. The J gene is TRBJ2-3, the V gene TRBV27; possibly TRBD1 for D (5 bases). Germline CDR1 MNHEY, CDR2 SMNVEV (reference sequence). Trimming removed 5 bases at V and 0 bases at J, with 15 bases between. The CDR3 is made up of 16 amino acids.